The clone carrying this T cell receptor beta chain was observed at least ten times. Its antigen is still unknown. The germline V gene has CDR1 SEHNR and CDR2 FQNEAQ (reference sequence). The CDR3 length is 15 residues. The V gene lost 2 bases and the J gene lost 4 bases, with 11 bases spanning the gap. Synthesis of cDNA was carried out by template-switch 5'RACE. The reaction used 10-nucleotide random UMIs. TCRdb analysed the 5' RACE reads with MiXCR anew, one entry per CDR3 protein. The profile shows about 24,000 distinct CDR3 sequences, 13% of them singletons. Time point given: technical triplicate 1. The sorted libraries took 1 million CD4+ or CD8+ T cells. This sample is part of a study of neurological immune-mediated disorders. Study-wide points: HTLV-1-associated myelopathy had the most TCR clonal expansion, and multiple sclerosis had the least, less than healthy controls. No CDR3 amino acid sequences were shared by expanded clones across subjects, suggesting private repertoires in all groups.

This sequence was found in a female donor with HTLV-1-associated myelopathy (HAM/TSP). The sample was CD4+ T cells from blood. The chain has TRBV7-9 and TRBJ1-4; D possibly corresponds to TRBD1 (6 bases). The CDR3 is CASSLTGQINEKLFF. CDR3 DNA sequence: TGTGCCAGCAGCTTAACCGGACAGATTAATGAAAAACTGTTTTTT.